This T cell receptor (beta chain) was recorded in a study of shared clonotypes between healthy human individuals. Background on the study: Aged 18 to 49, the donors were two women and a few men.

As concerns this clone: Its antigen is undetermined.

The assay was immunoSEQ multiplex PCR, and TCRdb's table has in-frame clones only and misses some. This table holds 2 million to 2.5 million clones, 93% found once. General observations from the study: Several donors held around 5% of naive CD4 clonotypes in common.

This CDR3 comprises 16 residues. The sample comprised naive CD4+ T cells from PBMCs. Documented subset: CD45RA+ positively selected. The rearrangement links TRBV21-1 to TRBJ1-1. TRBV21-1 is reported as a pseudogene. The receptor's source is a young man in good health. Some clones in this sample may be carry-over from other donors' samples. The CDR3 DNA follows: TGTGCCAGCAGCAAGGGATCCGTTGGGATGAACACTGAAGCTTTCTTT. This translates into CASSKGSVGMNTEAFF.